The rows below give T cell receptor beta chains drawn from one sample of a study of cytomegalovirus exposure and HLA in healthy donors. Clones were read by immunoSEQ multiplex PCR, and TCRdb kept only the in-frame ones, dropping some. The sample contains about 130,000 clones, about 85% of which appear only once. Sequencing used PBMCs. Receptor source: a woman in her twenties or thirties in good health and CMV-seropositive. Each CDR3 is given with its conserved first and last residue. Fields, in order: J gene, V gene, CDR3 protein.

TRBJ2-1,TRBV4-2,CASSFGGGQGAGEQFF
TRBJ1-1,TRBV6-6,CASSVAGALTVFF
TRBJ1-4,TRBV29-1,CSVEGAGNEKLFF
TRBJ2-2,TRBV5-1,CASSLVSSGGTGELFF
TRBJ2-5,TRBV7-2,CASSLRQGGTETQYF
TRBJ2-3,TRBV6-1,CASTSGTGTDTQYF
TRBJ2-6,TRBV5-1,CASSLELSGNSGANVLTF
TRBJ1-5,TRBV19,CASSSLEGQGQPQHF
TRBJ1-3,TRBV6-5,CASSYDSLSGNTIYF
TRBJ1-5,TRBV6-6,CASSWGQGIGQPQHF
TRBJ1-2,TRBV7-9,CASSLVRATTNYGYTF
TRBJ2-6,TRBV29-1,CSVLQDSSGANVLTF
TRBJ2-5,TRBV9,CATGPGASETQYF
TRBJ2-7,TRBV7-6,CASSDLTGTAFPRYF
TRBJ1-2,TRBV5-4,CASSLVMGGTEAYGYTF
TRBJ1-1,TRBV7-9,CASSLQGGTLRDTEAFF
TRBJ2-7,TRBV18,CASSPPRGGTYEQYF
TRBJ2-3,TRBV5-4,CASSTTSGTVDTQYF
TRBJ1-1,TRBV6-1,CASSLDRDAFF
TRBJ2-3,TRBV9,CASGTSGMGTDTQYF
TRBJ2-1,TRBV9,CASSVAEGTSMFNEQFF
TRBJ1-1,TRBV6-1,CASSPFYRDSMAFF
TRBJ2-1,TRBV9,CASSVTGASDEQFF
TRBJ1-1,TRBV2,CASSPQTRVTEAFF
-,TRBV2,CASSDVGGAYEQYF
TRBJ1-2,TRBV30,CAWSVPGQLLGYTF
TRBJ2-7,TRBV30,CAWSASYEQYF
TRBJ2-1,TRBV5-1,CASSLSEGVYNEQFF
TRBJ1-3,TRBV6-5,CASSYSFQSSGNTIYF
TRBJ2-5,TRBV7-2,CASSPSPGETQYF
TRBJ1-4,TRBV18,CASSPQRLPTNEKLFF
TRBJ2-5,TRBV5-1,CASSLEGLAGGRTQYF
TRBJ2-5,TRBV19,CASSIGTGVETQYF
TRBJ1-1,TRBV27,CASSSTGVVTEAFF
TRBJ2-1,TRBV18,CASSTGVDPYNEQFF
TRBJ2-1,TRBV6-6,CASSLGPRVNEQFF
TRBJ2-6,TRBV21-1,CASSKCRTVYSGANVLTF
TRBJ2-1,TRBV11-2,CASSFGLYNEQFF
TRBJ1-5,TRBV28,CASSIPRGGQPQHF
TRBJ1-1,TRBV2,CASMPNLSGGEAFF
TRBJ1-1,TRBV6-1,CASSATQGFPEAFF
TRBJ1-2,TRBV2,CASKWWDTNYGYTF
TRBJ1-5,TRBV5-1,CASSLEGQSNQPQHF
TRBJ2-2,TRBV7-8,CASSFYRGWGTGELFF
TRBJ2-7,TRBV5-1,CASTPAPGSSYEQYF
TRBJ2-5,TRBV7-9,CSSSLWTGGGETQYF
TRBJ2-2,TRBV15,CATSKQGAGELFF
TRBJ1-4,TRBV6-5,CASSYVPATNEKLFF
TRBJ1-1,TRBV2,CASYRTGDTEAFF
TRBJ2-7,TRBV5-4,CASSLGLAGGEQYF
TRBJ2-7,TRBV30,CAWSRLAGGPNEQYF
TRBJ2-1,TRBV5-6,CASSWTRGDEQFF
TRBJ1-5,TRBV28,CASLKRYSNQPQHF
TRBJ1-1,TRBV14,CASSLTAGTEAFF
TRBJ1-2,TRBV7-3,CASSLSGTAYGYTF
TRBJ1-1,TRBV5-6,CASSPITGTGGLSNTEAFF
TRBJ2-1,TRBV11-2,CASSLRITLVYNEQFF
TRBJ2-1,TRBV19,CASSTPGGGGGAYNEQFF
TRBJ1-1,TRBV2,CASRFTTGGTEAFF